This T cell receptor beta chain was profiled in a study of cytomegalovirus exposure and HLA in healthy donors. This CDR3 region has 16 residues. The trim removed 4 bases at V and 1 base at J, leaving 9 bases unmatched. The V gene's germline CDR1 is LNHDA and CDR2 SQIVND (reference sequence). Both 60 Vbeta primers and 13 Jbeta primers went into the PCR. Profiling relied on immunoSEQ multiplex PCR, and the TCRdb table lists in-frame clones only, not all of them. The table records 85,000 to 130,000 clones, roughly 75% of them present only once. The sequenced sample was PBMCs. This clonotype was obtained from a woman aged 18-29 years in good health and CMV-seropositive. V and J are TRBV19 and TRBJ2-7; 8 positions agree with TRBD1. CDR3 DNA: TGTGCCAGTAGTACGGGGCCCCACAGGGGGTCCTACGAGCAGTACTTC. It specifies CASSTGPHRGSYEQYF.